The 7 T cell receptor beta chains in this list originate from one sample, sequenced in a study of blood T cells in healthy people across ages. The second PCR ran about 6 to 12 cycles with a sample-barcoded 5' primer and J-beta primers. A single record per CDR3 protein comes from TCRdb applying MiXCR to the 5' RACE reads. The sample lists about 780,000 distinct CDR3 sequences, approximately 59% occurring once. Specimen: blood. Receptor source: a man younger than 40 in good health.

This chain connects TRBV5-1 to TRBJ1-1, with D perhaps TRBD1 (5 bases). Trimming left V 4 bases short and J 7 bases short, with 17 bases between. The CDR3 runs to 14 residues. Germline assignment: CDR1 SGHRS and CDR2 YFSETQ. Here the CDR3 reads CASSTTGGEGEAFF. CDR3 coding DNA: TGCGCCAGCAGCACGACCGGGGGTGAAGGTGAAGCTTTCTTT.

The J gene is TRBJ1-1, the V gene TRBV5-4, with D possibly being TRBD1 (5 bases). V gave up 9 bases and J gave up 8 bases, with 17 bases separating them. This CDR3 comprises 12 residues. Looked up from germline, CDR1 is SGHNT and CDR2 is YYREEE (reference sequence). The CDR3 DNA follows: TGTGCCACAGCCGGGACTGGATTCGAAGCTTTCTTT. It specifies CATAGTGFEAFF.

The CDR3 nucleotides are TGTGCCAGCAGCTTATGGCGGACCTCCTACAATGAGCAGTTCTTC. Translation gives CASSLWRTSYNEQFF. The V and J genes are TRBV7-3 and TRBJ2-1; D is ambiguous. Germline V gene data show CDR1 as SGHTA and CDR2 as FQGTGA. The CDR3 is 15 amino acids. V was trimmed by 2 bases and J by 0 bases, leaving 8 bases between them.

The V gene is TRBV27, the J gene TRBJ2-3; no definite D call. The V and J ends lost 0 bases and 10 bases respectively, with 14 bases between them. CDR3 length: 14 amino acids. Germline lookup yields CDR1 MNHEY and CDR2 SMNVEV (reference sequence). The DNA of the CDR3 is TGTGCCAGCAGTTTATCCGGACGAGTCGATCCGCAGTATTTT. It codes for CASSLSGRVDPQYF.

The V gene is TRBV12-3 or TRBV12-4, the J gene TRBJ1-2, with 10 bases that match TRBD1. With 6 bases clipped from V and 4 bases from J, the junction kept 8 bases outside the gene matches. The CDR3 has 15 amino acids. The CDR3 sequence is CASRRQGAQTYGYTF. In DNA form, the CDR3 reads TGTGCCAGCAGGAGACAGGGGGCTCAGACCTATGGCTACACCTTC.

This clonotype has only one observation. Given the absence of the conserved phenylalanine or tryptophan at the CDR3 end, a read error is likely. The chain is built from TRBV12-3 or TRBV12-4 and TRBJ2-3; D gene ambiguous. The CDR3 covers 16 residues. The V gene lost 6 bases and the J gene lost 4 bases, with 20 bases spanning the gap. The CDR3 region has the DNA TGTGCCAGCAGGAGTACCAAGAGAGTTCAGGCAGATACGCAGTATTCT. It is translated as CASRSTKRVQADTQYS.

In this sample, this clonotype turned up a few times. J is TRBJ2-7 and V is TRBV7-2; D remains unclear. The ends were cut back, 5 bases at V and 4 bases at J, with 9 bases in the middle. The germline CDR1 and CDR2 sequences are SGHTA and FQGNSA. This CDR3 comprises 12 residues. This CDR3 reads CASSRDRYEQYF. The CDR3 nucleotides read TGTGCCAGCAGCCGCGACCGGTACGAGCAGTACTTC. Full variable domain (rest looked up from reference TRBV7-2 and TRBJ2-7): GAGVSQSPSNKVTEKGKDVELRCDPISGHTALYWYRQSLGQGLEFLIYFQGNSAPDKSGLPSDRFSAERTGGSVSTLTIQRTQQEDSAVYLCASSRDRYEQYFGPGTRLTVT.